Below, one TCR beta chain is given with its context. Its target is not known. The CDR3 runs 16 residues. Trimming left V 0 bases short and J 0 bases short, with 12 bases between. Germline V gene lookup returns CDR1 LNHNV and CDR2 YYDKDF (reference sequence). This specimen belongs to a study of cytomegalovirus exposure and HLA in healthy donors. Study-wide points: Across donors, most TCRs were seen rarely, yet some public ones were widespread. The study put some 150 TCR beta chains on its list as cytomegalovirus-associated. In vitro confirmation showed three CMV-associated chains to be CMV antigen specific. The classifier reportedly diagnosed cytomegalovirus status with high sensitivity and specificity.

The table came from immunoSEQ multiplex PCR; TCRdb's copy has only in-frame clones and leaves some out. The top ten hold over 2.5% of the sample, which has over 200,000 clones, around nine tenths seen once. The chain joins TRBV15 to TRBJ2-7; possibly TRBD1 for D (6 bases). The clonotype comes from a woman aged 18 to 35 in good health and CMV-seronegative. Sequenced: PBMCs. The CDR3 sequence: CATSREDSKNSYEQYF. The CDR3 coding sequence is TGTGCCACCAGCAGAGAGGACAGCAAAAACTCCTACGAGCAGTACTTC.